This T cell receptor beta chain was obtained from a study of T cell responses to AZD1222 COVID-19 vaccine. This clone has just one count. Its specificity is not known. Profiling relied on immunoSEQ multiplex PCR, and the TCRdb table lists in-frame clones only, not all of them. The repertoire holds 200,000 to 300,000 clones, with 85% to 95% as singletons. General study results and limits: Most donors were white British and more were female, and clonal diversity was possibly underestimated. Only after the peak T cell response were repertoires sampled. Just five or six AZD1222 recipients were seropositive at baseline.

The clonotype originates from an adult in good health. Sequences were derived from peripheral blood, sampled on day 0 of AZD1222 vaccination.

CDR3 bases: TGTGCCAGCCCGGGACAGGGGAACTATGGCTACACCTTC. It specifies CASPGQGNYGYTF. This chain joins TRBV6-5 and TRBJ1-2; TRBD1 agrees at 10 bases. The germline gives CDR1 MNHEY, CDR2 SVGAGI. After removal of 8 bases from V and 2 bases from J, the junction contained 2 bases not matched to a gene. CDR3 length: 13 amino acids.